This T cell receptor beta chain is drawn from a study of T cell responses to AZD1222 COVID-19 vaccine. Findings of the study overall: Scientists sampled the repertoires only once the peak T cell response had passed.

Method: immunoSEQ multiplex PCR; TCRdb's copy keeps in-frame clones and lacks some. The sample lists about 120,000 clones; roughly nine tenths were seen once. Note on this clone: The target antigen is unknown.

V lost 0 bases, J lost 3 bases, and 10 bases lay in between. The CDR3 is 14 amino acids. Germline values: CDR1 SGDLS, CDR2 YYNGEE. The sequencing here drew on peripheral blood, taken on day 0 of AZD1222 vaccination. The clonotype was recovered from an adult in good health. The J gene is TRBJ2-7, the V gene TRBV9; TRBD2 is a possible D gene (6 bases). CDR3 amino acids: CASSVGGEDYEQYF. The CDR3 nucleotides read TGTGCCAGCAGCGTAGGCGGGGAAGACTACGAGCAGTACTTC.